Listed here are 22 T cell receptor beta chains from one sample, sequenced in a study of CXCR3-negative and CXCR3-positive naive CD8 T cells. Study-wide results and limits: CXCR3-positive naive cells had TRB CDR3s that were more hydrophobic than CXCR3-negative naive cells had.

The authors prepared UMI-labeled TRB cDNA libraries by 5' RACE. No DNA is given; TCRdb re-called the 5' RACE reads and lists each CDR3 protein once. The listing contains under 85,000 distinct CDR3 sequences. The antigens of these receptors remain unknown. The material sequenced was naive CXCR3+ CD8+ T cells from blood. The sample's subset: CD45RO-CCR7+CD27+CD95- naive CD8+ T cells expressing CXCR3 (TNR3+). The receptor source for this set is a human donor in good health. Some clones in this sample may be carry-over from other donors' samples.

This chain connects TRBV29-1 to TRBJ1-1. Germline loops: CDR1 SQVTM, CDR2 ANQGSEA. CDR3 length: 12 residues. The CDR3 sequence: CSVLLQNTEAFF.

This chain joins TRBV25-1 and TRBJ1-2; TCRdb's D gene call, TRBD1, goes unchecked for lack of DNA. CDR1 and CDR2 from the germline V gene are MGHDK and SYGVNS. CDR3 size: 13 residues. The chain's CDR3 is CASSPLDAYGYTF.

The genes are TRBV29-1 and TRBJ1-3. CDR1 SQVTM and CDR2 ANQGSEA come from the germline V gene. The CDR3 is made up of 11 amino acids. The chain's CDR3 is CSVDGGNTIYF.

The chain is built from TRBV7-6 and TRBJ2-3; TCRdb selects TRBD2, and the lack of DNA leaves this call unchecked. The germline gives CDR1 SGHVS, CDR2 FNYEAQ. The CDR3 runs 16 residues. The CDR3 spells CASSRARSPSTDTQYF. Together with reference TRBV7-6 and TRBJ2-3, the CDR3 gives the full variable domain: GAGVSQSPRYKVTKRGQDVALRCDPISGHVSLYWYRQALGQGPEFLTYFNYEAQQDKSGLPNDRFSAERPEGSISTLTIQRTEQRDSAMYRCASSRARSPSTDTQYFGPGTRLTVL.

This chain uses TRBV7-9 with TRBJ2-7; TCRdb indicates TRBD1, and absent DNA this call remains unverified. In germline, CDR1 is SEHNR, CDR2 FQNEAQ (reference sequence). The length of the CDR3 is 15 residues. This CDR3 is CASSLVTGGPYEQYF.

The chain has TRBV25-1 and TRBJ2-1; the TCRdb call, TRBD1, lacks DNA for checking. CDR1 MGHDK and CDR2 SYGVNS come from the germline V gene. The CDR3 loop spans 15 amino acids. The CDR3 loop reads CASSDRQGGSNEQFF.

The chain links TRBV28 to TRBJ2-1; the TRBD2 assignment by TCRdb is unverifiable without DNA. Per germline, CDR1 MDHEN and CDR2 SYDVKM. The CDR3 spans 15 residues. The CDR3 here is CASSPQAGDAYEQFF. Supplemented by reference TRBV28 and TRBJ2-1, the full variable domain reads DVKVTQSSRYLVKRTGEKVFLECVQDMDHENMFWYRQDPGLGLRLIYFSYDVKMKEKGDIPEGYSVSREKKERFSLILESASTNQTSMYLCASSPQAGDAYEQFFGPGTRLTVL.

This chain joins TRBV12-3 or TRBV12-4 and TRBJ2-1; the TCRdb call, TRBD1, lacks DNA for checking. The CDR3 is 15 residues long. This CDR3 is CASSRGESSYNEQFF.

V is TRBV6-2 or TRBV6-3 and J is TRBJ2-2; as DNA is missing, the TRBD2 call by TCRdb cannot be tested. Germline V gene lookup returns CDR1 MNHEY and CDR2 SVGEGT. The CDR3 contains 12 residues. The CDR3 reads CASNPRAGELFF.

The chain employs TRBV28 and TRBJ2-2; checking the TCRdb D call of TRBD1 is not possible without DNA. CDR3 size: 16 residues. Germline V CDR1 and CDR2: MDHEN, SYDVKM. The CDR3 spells CASSFYGTGGSEELFF.

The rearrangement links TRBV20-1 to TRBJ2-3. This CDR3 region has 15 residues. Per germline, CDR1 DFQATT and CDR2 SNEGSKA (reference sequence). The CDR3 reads CSASPRGVGTDTQYF.

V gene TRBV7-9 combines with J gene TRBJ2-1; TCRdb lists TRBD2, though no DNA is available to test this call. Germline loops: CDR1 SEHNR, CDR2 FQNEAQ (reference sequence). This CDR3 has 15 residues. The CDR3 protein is CASRVIGTSYNEQFF.

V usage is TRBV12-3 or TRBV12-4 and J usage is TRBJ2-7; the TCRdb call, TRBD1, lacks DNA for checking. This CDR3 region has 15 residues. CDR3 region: CASSLFQGPTYEQYF.

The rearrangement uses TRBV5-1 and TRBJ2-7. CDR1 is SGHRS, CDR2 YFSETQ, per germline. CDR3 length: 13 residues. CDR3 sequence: CASSLVGFDEQYF.

CDR3 sequence reads: CASSLGRDRSYEQYF. The V and J genes are TRBV7-9 and TRBJ2-7; TCRdb's D call of TRBD1 is untestable without DNA. The V gene's germline CDR1 is SEHNR and CDR2 FQNEAQ (reference sequence). This CDR3 spans 15 amino acids.

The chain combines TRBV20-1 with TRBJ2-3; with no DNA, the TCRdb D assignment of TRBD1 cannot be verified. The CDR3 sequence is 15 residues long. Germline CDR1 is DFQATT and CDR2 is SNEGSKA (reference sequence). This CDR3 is CSAKEDEGLTDTQYF.

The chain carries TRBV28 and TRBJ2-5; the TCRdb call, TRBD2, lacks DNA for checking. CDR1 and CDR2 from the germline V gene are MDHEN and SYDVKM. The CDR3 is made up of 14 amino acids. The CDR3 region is CASSLTSGGETQYF. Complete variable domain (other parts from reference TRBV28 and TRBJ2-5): DVKVTQSSRYLVKRTGEKVFLECVQDMDHENMFWYRQDPGLGLRLIYFSYDVKMKEKGDIPEGYSVSREKKERFSLILESASTNQTSMYLCASSLTSGGETQYFGPGTRLLVL.

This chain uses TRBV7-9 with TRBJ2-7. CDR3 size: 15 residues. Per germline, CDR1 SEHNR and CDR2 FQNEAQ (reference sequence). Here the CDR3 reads CASSLVVADSYEQYF.

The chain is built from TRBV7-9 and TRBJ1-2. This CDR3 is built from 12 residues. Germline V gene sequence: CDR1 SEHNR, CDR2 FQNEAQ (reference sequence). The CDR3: CASGLSNYGYTF. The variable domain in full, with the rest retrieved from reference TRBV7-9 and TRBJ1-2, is DTGVSQNPRHKITKRGQNVTFRCDPISEHNRLYWYRQTLGQGPEFLTYFQNEAQLEKSRLLSDRFSAERPKGSFSTLEIQRTEQGDSAMYLCASGLSNYGYTFGSGTRLTVV.

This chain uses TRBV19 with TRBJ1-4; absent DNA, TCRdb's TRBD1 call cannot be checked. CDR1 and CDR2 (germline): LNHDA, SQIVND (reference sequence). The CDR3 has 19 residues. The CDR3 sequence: CASSIAPPGPRMINEKLFF.

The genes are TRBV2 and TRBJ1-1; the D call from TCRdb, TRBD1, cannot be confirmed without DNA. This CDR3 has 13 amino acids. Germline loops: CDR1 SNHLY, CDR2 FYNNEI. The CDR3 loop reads CASKGTGHTEAFF.

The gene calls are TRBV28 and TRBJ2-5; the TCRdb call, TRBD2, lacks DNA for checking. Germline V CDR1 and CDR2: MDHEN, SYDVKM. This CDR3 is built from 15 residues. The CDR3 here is CASRRLAGLQETQYF.